This TCR beta chain derives from a study of blood T cell repertoires in COVID-19 (dated by TCRdb to between 2020 and 2021). About the study as a whole: Samples covering the acute and convalescent phases of COVID-19 were provided by collaborators in the United States, Italy and Spain. Nearly every sample came with metadata listing a de-identified subject ID, COVID-19 status, age in years and sex. Samples were obtained from the ongoing ImmuneRACE study (first 160 participants) and from about 1,300 subjects provided by 6 global collaborators. Deeply sampled blood TCRbeta repertoires from subjects exposed to, actively infected with, or recovered from COVID-19 were included in the dataset. The repertoires were released in a freely available public database meant as a resource for research on the immune response to SARS-CoV-2. The material from the prospective study consisted of cDNA or gDNA derived from T cells, B-cell-depleted T cells, or PBMCs. Where available, HLA class I and class II types were obtained from metadata supplied by the sample provider rather than from assay-based typing. What the authors observed across the whole study: Clinical and demographic metadata were provided uncurated, with the amount varying by source and participant.

In Seattle, one collaborating source enrolled patients while the infection was active and tracked those patients longitudinally over the course of disease. Whole blood was collected in K2EDTA tubes by collaborating institutions according to the institutions' own protocols. For TCRbeta analysis, collaborators shipped samples as frozen whole blood, isolated PBMCs, or DNA extracted from either of those sample types. The cysteine opens and the phenylalanine closes a CDR3 of 17 amino acids. This entry keeps only the CDR3 DNA: 51 bases, framed from base 1. The germline V gene sets CDR1 to MDHEN and CDR2 to SYDVKM. The junction shows trimming of 6 bases on V and 6 bases on J, and the gene matches do not reach 15 bases of it. TCRbeta CDR3 regions were amplified from genomic DNA using the immunoSEQ Assay, a bias-controlled multiplex PCR. Regarding the original processing steps: Nucleated cell counts per sample were estimated from amplification of reference gene primers within the assay. To quantify the absolute abundance of each unique TCRbeta CDR3 rearrangement, sequence reads were collapsed and filtered. For each sample, productive Simpson clonality was calculated as the square root of Simpson's diversity index across productive rearrangements. TCRdb re-hosts the immuneACCESS table, in-frame sequences only. Its copies lack some clones; in the studies checked, an unresolved V gene accounts for under half of them, and the cause for the rest is not known. V and J calls and clone size are those listed in that table; D and trimming were worked out from the DNA. Here the sample has over 90,000 clones; less than 85% occur a single time. The ten largest account for about 3.9% of the sample.

Note on this clone: Its antigen is unknown. Base qualities were left out, and no much larger clone turns up one base away.

Recombination connected TRBV28 to TRBJ2-1, with 9 junctional bases fitting TRBD1. What was sequenced was peripheral blood. The clonotype originates from a man in his 70s with COVID-19, enrolled during active disease. The CDR3 region reads CASSQDRGLHEGNEQFF. The nucleotide sequence reads TGTGCCAGCAGCCAGGACAGGGGACTTCACGAAGGCAATGAGCAGTTCTTC.